These 3 T cell receptor beta chains share one sample of origin, sequenced in a study of blood T cell repertoires in COVID-19. Clones were read by immunoSEQ multiplex PCR, and TCRdb kept only the in-frame ones, dropping some. The sample contains tens of thousands of clones, roughly 82% of which appear only once. The sequenced material came from peripheral blood. The receptors were sampled from a man older than 75 with active COVID-19.

This rearrangement joins TRBV7-6 to TRBJ2-3, with D perhaps TRBD1 (6 bases). Germline CDR1 and CDR2: SGHVS and FNYEAQ. Trimming took 4 bases from V and 0 from J, leaving 8 bases between them. CDR3 length equals 14 residues. This CDR3 is CASSSTGSTDTQYF. CDR3 bases: TGTGCCAGCAGCTCCACAGGGAGCACAGATACGCAGTATTTT.

This clone was observed a few times. This chain links TRBV14 with TRBJ2-1, with D unresolved. The CDR3 is made up of 14 amino acids. The ends were cut back, 1 base at V and 8 bases at J, with 12 bases in the middle. Germline V CDR1 and CDR2: SGHDN, FVKESK. This CDR3 reads CASSQGRGIYEQFF. In DNA form, the CDR3 reads TGTGCCAGCAGCCAAGGGAGAGGAATATATGAGCAGTTCTTC.

At least ten counts were recorded for this clone. The gene calls are TRBV7-9 and TRBJ1-5; D may be TRBD1 (5 bases). The CDR3 totals 18 residues. Per the germline V gene, CDR1 is SEHNR and CDR2 is FQNEAQ (reference sequence). Trimming shortened V by 1 base and J by 0 bases, and 16 bases separated the two germline ends. CDR3 amino acids: CASSLEGHNRYSNQPQHF. The CDR3 DNA sequence: TGTGCCAGCAGCTTAGAAGGACACAACCGGTATAGCAATCAGCCCCAGCATTTT.